This T cell receptor beta chain was sequenced for a study of control samples from healthy donors and cancer patients. The CDR3 spans 13 residues. Per germline, CDR1 SGHRS and CDR2 YFSETQ. The V and J ends lost 5 bases and 5 bases respectively, with 13 bases between them. Profiled with immunoSEQ multiplex PCR; TCRdb holds only in-frame clones, not every one. Found here are 130,000 or so clones, about 89% of them singletons; the top ten hold approximately 7.2%. The TCR was taken from a man younger than 30 in good health. The chain combines TRBV5-1 with TRBJ1-1; the D gene is possibly TRBD1 (5 bases). The specimen sequenced was blood. The CDR3 DNA sequence: TGCGCCAGCAGACCGGGGGGAAGGACTGAAGCTTTCTTT. It encodes CASRPGGRTEAFF.